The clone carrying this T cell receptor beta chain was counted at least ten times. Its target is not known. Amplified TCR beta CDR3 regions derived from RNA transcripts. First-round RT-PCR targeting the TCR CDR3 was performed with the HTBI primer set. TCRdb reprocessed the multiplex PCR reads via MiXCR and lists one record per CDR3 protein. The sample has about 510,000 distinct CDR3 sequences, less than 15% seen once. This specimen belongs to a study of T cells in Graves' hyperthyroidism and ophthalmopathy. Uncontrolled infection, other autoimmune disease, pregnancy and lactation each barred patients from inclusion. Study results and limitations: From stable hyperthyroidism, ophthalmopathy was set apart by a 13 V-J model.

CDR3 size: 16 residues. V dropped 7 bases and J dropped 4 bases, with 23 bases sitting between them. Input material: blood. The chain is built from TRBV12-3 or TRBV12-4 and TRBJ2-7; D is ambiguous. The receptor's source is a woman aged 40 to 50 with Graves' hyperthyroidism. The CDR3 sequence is CASTHREGYSLYEQYF. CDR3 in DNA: TGTGCCAGCACCCACAGAGAAGGTTACAGCCTATACGAGCAGTACTTC.